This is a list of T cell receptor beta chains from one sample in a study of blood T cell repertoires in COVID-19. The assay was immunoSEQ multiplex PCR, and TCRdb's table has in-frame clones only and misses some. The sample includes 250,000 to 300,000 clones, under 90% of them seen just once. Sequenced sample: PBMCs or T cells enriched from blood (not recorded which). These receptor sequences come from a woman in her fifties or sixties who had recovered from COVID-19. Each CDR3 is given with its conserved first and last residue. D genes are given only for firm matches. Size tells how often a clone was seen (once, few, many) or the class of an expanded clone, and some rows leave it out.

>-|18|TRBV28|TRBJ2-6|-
TGTGCCAGCAGTTTGTCGGAGCCCATAAGCTCTGGGGCCAACGTCCTGACTTTC
CASSLSEPISSGANVLTF
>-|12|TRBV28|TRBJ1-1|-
TGTGCCAGCAAAACGGTGGTCACTGAAGCTTTCTTT
CASKTVVTEAFF
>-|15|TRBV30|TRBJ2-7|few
TGTGCCTGGAGATACGTTGGGGCGGGGAACTACGAGCAGTACTTC
CAWRYVGAGNYEQYF
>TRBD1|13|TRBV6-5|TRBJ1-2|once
TGTGCCAGCAGGGGGGGACAGGGGCCGGGCTACACCTTC
CASRGGQGPGYTF
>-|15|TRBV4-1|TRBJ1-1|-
TGCGCCAGCAGCCAAGATGGGAGGGGGAACACTGAAGCTTTCTTT
CASSQDGRGNTEAFF
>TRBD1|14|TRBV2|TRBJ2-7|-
TGTGCCAGCAGTGTTGGGGGACAGGCCTACGAGCAGTACTTC
CASSVGGQAYEQYF
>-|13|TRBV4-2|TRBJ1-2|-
TGTGCCAGCAGCCAAGGGACAGCGAGGGGCTACACCTTC
CASSQGTARGYTF
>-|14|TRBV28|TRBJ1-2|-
TGTGCCAGCAGTACGACCCAGGGGAACTATGGCTACACCTTC
CASSTTQGNYGYTF
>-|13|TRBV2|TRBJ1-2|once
TGTGCCAGCAGTGTAACAACTAACTATGGCTACACCTTC
CASSVTTNYGYTF
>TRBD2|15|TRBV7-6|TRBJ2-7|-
TGTGCCGGCGGGACTAGCGGGGGCCTATCCTACGAGCAGTACTTC
CAGGTSGGLSYEQYF
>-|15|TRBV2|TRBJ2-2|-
TGTGCCAGCAGAGGGCTAGCGACGAACACCGGGGAGCTGTTTTTT
CASRGLATNTGELFF
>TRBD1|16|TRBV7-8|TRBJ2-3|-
TGTGCCAGCAGCTTAACTGGGACAGGGGGCACAGATACGCAGTATTTT
CASSLTGTGGTDTQYF
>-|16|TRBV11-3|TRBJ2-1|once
TGTGCCAGCAGCTCCCTTGGGGGGAGCTCCTACAATGAGCAGTTCTTC
CASSSLGGSSYNEQFF
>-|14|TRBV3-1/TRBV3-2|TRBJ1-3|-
TGTGCCAGCAGCCCTGAGGGCTTTGGAAACACCATATATTTT
CASSPEGFGNTIYF
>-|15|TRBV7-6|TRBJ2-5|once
TGTGCCAGCAGCTCCGGGACTGGCATCCAAGAGACCCAGTACTTC
CASSSGTGIQETQYF
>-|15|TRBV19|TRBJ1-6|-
TGTGCCAGTAGTCCAGGTTCTAGAGGGGGTTCACCCCTCCACTTT
CASSPGSRGGSPLHF
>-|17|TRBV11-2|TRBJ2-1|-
TGTGCCAGCAGGTCCAACCCGATTGGGAGCTCCTACAATGAGCAGTTCTTC
CASRSNPIGSSYNEQFF
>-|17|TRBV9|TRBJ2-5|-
TGTGCCAGCAGCGTAGGCGTCAGGGGAAGGGTGGAAGAGACCCAGTACTTC
CASSVGVRGRVEETQYF
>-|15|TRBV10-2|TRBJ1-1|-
TGCGCCAGCAGTGAGTTGAGCTACGGGAAATCTGAAGCTTTCTTT
CASSELSYGKSEAFF
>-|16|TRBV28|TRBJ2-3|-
TGTGCCAGCATGAGACTTTGGAGGGAGAAGGCAGATACGCAGTATTTT
CASMRLWREKADTQYF
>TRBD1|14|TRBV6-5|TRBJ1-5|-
TGTGCCACTCTGGACAGGGTTGCCAATCAGCCCCAGCATTTT
CATLDRVANQPQHF
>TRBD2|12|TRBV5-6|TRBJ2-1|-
TGTGCCAGCAGCTTGGAAGCGGGGAAGCAGTTCTTC
CASSLEAGKQFF
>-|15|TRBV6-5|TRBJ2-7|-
TGTGCCAGCAGTTCCCGAGGCAGGGGGGAGGACGAGCAGTACTTC
CASSSRGRGEDEQYF
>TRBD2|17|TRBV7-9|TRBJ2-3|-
TGTGCCAGCAGCCCCGGACTAGCGGGGGGCCGGGCAGATACGCAGTATTTT
CASSPGLAGGRADTQYF
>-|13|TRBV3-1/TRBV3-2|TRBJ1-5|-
TGTGCCAGCAGCTTTGACTCAAATCAGCCCCAGCATTTT
CASSFDSNQPQHF
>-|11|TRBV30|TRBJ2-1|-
TGTGCCTCCAGCCGGGAGAGGGAGCAGTTCTTC
CASSREREQFF
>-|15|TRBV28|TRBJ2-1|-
TGTGCCAGCAGTTTAGCAGGGAGGTCCTACAATGAGCAGTTCTTC
CASSLAGRSYNEQFF
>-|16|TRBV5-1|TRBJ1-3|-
TGCGCCAGCAGCTCCGAACGAGGGCCGGGGGGAAACACCATATATTTT
CASSSERGPGGNTIYF
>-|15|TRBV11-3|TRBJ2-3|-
TGTGCCAGCAGCTTGCGGTCAGGGGGCACAGATACGCAGTATTTT
CASSLRSGGTDTQYF
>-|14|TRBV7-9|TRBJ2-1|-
TGTGCCAGCAGCCCCCTCCGGACACCGAATGAGCAGTTCTTC
CASSPLRTPNEQFF
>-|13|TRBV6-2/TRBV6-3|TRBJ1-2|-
TGTGCCAGCAGTTACGGATGGGCGAATGGCTACACCTTC
CASSYGWANGYTF
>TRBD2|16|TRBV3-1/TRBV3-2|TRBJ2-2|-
TGTGCCAGCAGCCACGGACTAGCGGGGCGCACCGGGGAGCTGTTTTTT
CASSHGLAGRTGELFF
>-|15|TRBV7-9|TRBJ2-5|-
TGTGCCAGCAGCTCGCTAAGGCGCGCGGAAGAGACCCAGTACTTC
CASSSLRRAEETQYF
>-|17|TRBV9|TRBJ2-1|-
TGTGCCAGCAGCGTAGCCCCTCTAGGTGGGTCCTACAATGAGCAGTTCTTC
CASSVAPLGGSYNEQFF
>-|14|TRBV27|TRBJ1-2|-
TGTGCCAGCAGTTCGGAGACAGGACATTATGGCTACACCTTC
CASSSETGHYGYTF
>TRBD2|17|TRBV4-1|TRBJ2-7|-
TGCGCCAGCAGCCAAGAAATCAGCGGGGGGGGAACCTACGAGCAGTACTTC
CASSQEISGGGTYEQYF
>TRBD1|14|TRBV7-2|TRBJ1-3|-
TGTGCCAGCAGCTTACGACAGGGGTGGGACACCATATATTTT
CASSLRQGWDTIYF
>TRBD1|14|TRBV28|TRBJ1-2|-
TGTGCCAGCTCACCTGGACAGGTTGGCTATGGCTACACCTTC
CASSPGQVGYGYTF
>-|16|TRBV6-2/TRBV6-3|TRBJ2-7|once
TGTGCCAGCAGTTACTCCAAAATAACAGGCACCTACGAGCAGTACTTC
CASSYSKITGTYEQYF